The sequence of this TCR beta chain was determined in a study of cytomegalovirus exposure and HLA in healthy donors. This clone has only one observation. V shed 2 bases, J shed 0 bases, and the junction held 0 bases outside the gene matches. Per germline, CDR1 SGHDN and CDR2 FVKESK. CDR3 size: 16 residues. PCR was performed using 60 Vbeta and 13 Jbeta primers. The assay was immunoSEQ multiplex PCR, and TCRdb's table has in-frame clones only and misses some. The sample holds approximately 170,000 clones; 70% to 75% are singletons and the top ten take around 3.2%. Sample: PBMCs. The origin of this receptor is a woman aged 25-40 years in good health and CMV-seropositive. The chain carries TRBV14 and TRBJ2-2; 10 positions agree with TRBD2. CDR3 protein: CASSQTSGANTGELFF. For the CDR3, the DNA is TGTGCCAGCAGCCAAACTAGCGGGGCGAACACCGGGGAGCTGTTTTTT.